Listed below are T cell receptor beta chains from one sample, sequenced in a study of CD8 T cells in ankylosing spondylitis. TCRdb re-analysed the 5' RACE reads in MiXCR, keeping a single row per CDR3 protein. The sample shows about 240,000 distinct CDR3 sequences, approximately 12% of them seen only once. Sample: blood, either unsorted or a sorted T cell fraction (not recorded which). Receptors originate from a male donor with ankylosing spondylitis or in good health (not recorded which). Each CDR3 is given with its conserved first and last residue. A D gene is named only where the DNA matches it firmly. A clone size is listed for some rows: how often the clone was seen (once, few, many), or a class if it is expanded.

CDR3 length: 14
V gene: TRBV10-3
J gene: TRBJ2-2
clone size: many
D gene: .
CDR3 DNA: TGTGCCAGCGGACGAACGACGAACACCGGGGAGCTGTTTTTT
CDR3 protein: CASGRTTNTGELFF

CDR3 length: 13
V gene: TRBV12-3/TRBV12-4
J gene: TRBJ2-7
clone size: many
D gene: .
CDR3 DNA: TGTGCCAGCAGTTCCCCCAGCACCTACGAGCAGTACTTC
CDR3 protein: CASSSPSTYEQYF

CDR3 length: 16
V gene: TRBV9
J gene: TRBJ2-1
clone size: many
D gene: .
CDR3 DNA: TGTGCCAGCAGCGGCACCCCGCAGAGTCTCAGCGATGAGCAGTTCTTC
CDR3 protein: CASSGTPQSLSDEQFF

CDR3 length: 15
V gene: TRBV5-1
J gene: TRBJ2-1
clone size: many
D gene: .
CDR3 DNA: TGCGCCAGCGGAACTCTTGGAGGGCCTTACAATGAGCAGTTCTTC
CDR3 protein: CASGTLGGPYNEQFF

CDR3 length: 14
V gene: TRBV20-1
J gene: TRBJ2-2
clone size: many
D gene: TRBD2
CDR3 DNA: TGCAGTGCTAGTTGTCGGGAGGTGCCCGGGGAGCTGTTTTTT
CDR3 protein: CSASCREVPGELFF

CDR3 length: 16
V gene: TRBV7-2
J gene: TRBJ2-2
clone size: many
D gene: .
CDR3 DNA: TGTGCCAGCAGCTTAGTTTCTCAGACAGGCACCGGGGAGCTGTTTTTT
CDR3 protein: CASSLVSQTGTGELFF

CDR3 length: 15
V gene: TRBV9
J gene: TRBJ2-3
clone size: .
D gene: .
CDR3 DNA: TGTGCCAGCAGCGTAGCGGAGGGCTCCACAGATACGCAGTATTTT
CDR3 protein: CASSVAEGSTDTQYF

CDR3 length: 15
V gene: TRBV7-9
J gene: TRBJ2-1
clone size: .
D gene: TRBD2
CDR3 DNA: TGTGCCAGCAGCTTAGACCTAGCGGCTGGCGATGAGCAGTTCTTC
CDR3 protein: CASSLDLAAGDEQFF

CDR3 length: 13
V gene: TRBV4-1
J gene: TRBJ2-7
clone size: many
D gene: .
CDR3 DNA: TGCGCCAGCAGCCAAGATTCAGCCTACGAGCAGTACTTC
CDR3 protein: CASSQDSAYEQYF

CDR3 length: 13
V gene: TRBV9
J gene: TRBJ2-3
clone size: few
D gene: TRBD1
CDR3 DNA: TGTGCCAGCAAGTCAGGGGGCTCAGATACGCAGTATTTT
CDR3 protein: CASKSGGSDTQYF

CDR3 length: 15
V gene: TRBV5-1
J gene: TRBJ2-5
clone size: many
D gene: TRBD2
CDR3 DNA: TGCGCCAGCTATCTCGGAGCGGGAAGCGAAGAGACCCAGTACTTC
CDR3 protein: CASYLGAGSEETQYF

CDR3 length: 15
V gene: TRBV5-1
J gene: TRBJ2-6
clone size: .
D gene: .
CDR3 DNA: TGCGCCAGCAGCTTCTTTCTCTCTGGGGCCAACGTCCTGACTTTC
CDR3 protein: CASSFFLSGANVLTF

CDR3 length: 17
V gene: TRBV28
J gene: TRBJ2-4
clone size: many
D gene: TRBD1
CDR3 DNA: TGTGCCAGCAGTTCCACAGGGGGTTCTACGACCAAAAACATTCAGTACTTC
CDR3 protein: CASSSTGGSTTKNIQYF

CDR3 length: 16
V gene: TRBV3-1
J gene: TRBJ2-1
clone size: many
D gene: TRBD2
CDR3 DNA: TGTGCCAGCAGTGATAGCGGGGGGCCTACCTACAATGAGCAGTTCTTC
CDR3 protein: CASSDSGGPTYNEQFF

CDR3 length: 15
V gene: TRBV3-1
J gene: TRBJ2-5
clone size: .
D gene: TRBD2
CDR3 DNA: TGTGCCAGCAGCCAAGCGCTAGCGGACCAAGAGACCCAGTACTTC
CDR3 protein: CASSQALADQETQYF

CDR3 length: 17
V gene: TRBV5-1
J gene: TRBJ2-2
clone size: .
D gene: .
CDR3 DNA: TGCGCCAGCAGCTTGGTGCCGACGGACGCGAACGCCGGGGAGCTGTTTTTT
CDR3 protein: CASSLVPTDANAGELFF

CDR3 length: 18
V gene: TRBV21-1
J gene: TRBJ2-1
clone size: few
D gene: .
CDR3 DNA: TGTGCCAGCAGCAAAGTAGGCAGAATAGTTGGGCCCTACAATGAGCAGTTCTTC
CDR3 protein: CASSKVGRIVGPYNEQFF

CDR3 length: 16
V gene: TRBV20-1
J gene: TRBJ2-1
clone size: many
D gene: TRBD2
CDR3 DNA: TGCAGTGCTAGAGTCCCCCTCGGGACTAAGGTGGTAGGGCAGTTCTTC
CDR3 protein: CSARVPLGTKVVGQFF

CDR3 length: 14
V gene: TRBV6-4
J gene: TRBJ2-1
clone size: .
D gene: TRBD2
CDR3 DNA: TGTGCCAGCCTCTCGCTAGCGGGGAACAATGAGCAGTTCTTC
CDR3 protein: CASLSLAGNNEQFF

CDR3 length: 13
V gene: TRBV10-1
J gene: TRBJ1-3
clone size: many
D gene: .
CDR3 DNA: TGCGCCAGCAGTATCGACTCTGGAAACACCATATATTTT
CDR3 protein: CASSIDSGNTIYF

CDR3 length: 13
V gene: TRBV11-2
J gene: TRBJ2-5
clone size: .
D gene: .
CDR3 DNA: TGTGCCAGCAGCTTAGCTTTTGAAGAGACCCAGTACTTC
CDR3 protein: CASSLAFEETQYF

CDR3 length: 13
V gene: TRBV4-1
J gene: TRBJ1-2
clone size: .
D gene: .
CDR3 DNA: TGCGCCAGCAGCCAAGATGGAATGTGGGGCTACACCTTC
CDR3 protein: CASSQDGMWGYTF

CDR3 length: 16
V gene: TRBV4-1
J gene: TRBJ2-7
clone size: .
D gene: .
CDR3 DNA: TGCGCCAGCAGCCTCTCCCGGTCCCTGGCGGACTACGAGCAGTACTTC
CDR3 protein: CASSLSRSLADYEQYF

CDR3 length: 15
V gene: TRBV20-1
J gene: TRBJ2-3
clone size: many
D gene: TRBD2
CDR3 DNA: TGCAGTGCTGAACCTAGCGGGGGGGCCACAGATACGCAGTATTTT
CDR3 protein: CSAEPSGGATDTQYF

CDR3 length: 14
V gene: TRBV28
J gene: TRBJ2-1
clone size: .
D gene: TRBD1
CDR3 DNA: TGTGCCAGCAGTTTTTTCACAGGGGGCAATGAGCAGTTCTTC
CDR3 protein: CASSFFTGGNEQFF

CDR3 length: 13
V gene: TRBV6-5
J gene: TRBJ1-4
clone size: many
D gene: .
CDR3 DNA: TGTGCCAGCAGTTGGGGGTTTAATGAAAAACTGTTTTTT
CDR3 protein: CASSWGFNEKLFF